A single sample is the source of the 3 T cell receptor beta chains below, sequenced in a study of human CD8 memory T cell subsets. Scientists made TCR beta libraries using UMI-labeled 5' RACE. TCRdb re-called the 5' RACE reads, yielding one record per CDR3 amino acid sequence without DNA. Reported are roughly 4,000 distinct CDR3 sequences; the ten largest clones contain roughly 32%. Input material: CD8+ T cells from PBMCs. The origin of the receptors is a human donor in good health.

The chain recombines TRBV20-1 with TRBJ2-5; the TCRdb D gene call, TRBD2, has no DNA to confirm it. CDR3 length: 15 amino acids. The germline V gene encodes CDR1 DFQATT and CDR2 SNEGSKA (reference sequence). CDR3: CSARAALAGGFTQYF.

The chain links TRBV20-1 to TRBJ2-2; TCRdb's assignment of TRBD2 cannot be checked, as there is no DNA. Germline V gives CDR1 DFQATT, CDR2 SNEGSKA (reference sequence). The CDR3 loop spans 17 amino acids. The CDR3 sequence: CSAPRLAGAGRTGELFF.

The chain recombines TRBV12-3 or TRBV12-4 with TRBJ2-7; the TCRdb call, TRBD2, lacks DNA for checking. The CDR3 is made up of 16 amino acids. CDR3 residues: CASSSTEREAGYEQYF.